Each of the 16 T cell receptor beta chains below was sequenced from the same sample in a study of T cells after yellow fever vaccination. MiXCR, run by TCRdb on the 5' RACE reads, gives a single entry per CDR3 protein. The sample yields around 530,000 distinct CDR3 sequences, roughly a sixth seen once. The specimen was PBMCs, collected less than 6 days after the first yellow fever vaccination. The origin of the receptors is a man aged 18 to 29 who received the YFV17D yellow fever vaccine.

V and J are TRBV20-1 and TRBJ2-1; TRBD2 matches at 10 bases. Germline-derived CDR1 and CDR2 are DFQATT and SNEGSKA (reference sequence). J was trimmed by 5 bases and V by 5 bases; bases with no gene match: 6. CDR3 length equals 14 residues. The CDR3 is CSAGAGGENNEQFF. CDR3 DNA: TGCAGTGCTGGAGCGGGGGGGGAGAACAATGAGCAGTTCTTC.

The rearrangement joins TRBV9 to TRBJ1-3, with 8 bases matching TRBD1. Trimming removed 4 bases from V and 4 bases from J; junction bases left unmatched: 10. There are 16 residues in the CDR3. Germline V lookup: CDR1 SGDLS, CDR2 YYNGEE. The CDR3 sequence is CASSLDGQGGGNTIYF. For the CDR3, the DNA is TGTGCCAGCAGCCTGGATGGACAGGGTGGCGGAAACACCATATATTTT.

This clonotype was seen a few times. The CDR3 coding sequence is TGTGCCAGCGCTAGGGGTAGCGGGGCCCAAGAGACCCAGTACTTC. Translating gives CASARGSGAQETQYF. The chain couples TRBV7-2 to TRBJ2-5; 8 nucleotides line up with TRBD2. J gave up 1 base and V 8 bases, and 9 bases lay outside the gene matches. The CDR3 consists of 15 residues. Per germline, CDR1 SGHTA and CDR2 FQGNSA. The full variable domain, rest sourced from reference TRBV7-2 and TRBJ2-5, is GAGVSQSPSNKVTEKGKDVELRCDPISGHTALYWYRQSLGQGLEFLIYFQGNSAPDKSGLPSDRFSAERTGGSVSTLTIQRTQQEDSAVYLCASARGSGAQETQYFGPGTRLLVL.

The rearrangement uses TRBV6-2 or TRBV6-3 and TRBJ1-2, with D unresolved. V lost 6 bases, J lost 1 base, and 12 bases lay in between. This CDR3 is built from 14 residues. CDR1 and CDR2 from the germline V gene are MNHEY and SVGEGT. The CDR3 sequence: CASSNPQINYGYTF. In DNA, the CDR3 is TGTGCCAGCAGCAACCCGCAGATTAACTATGGCTACACCTTC.

In this sample, this clonotype turned up many times. The rearrangement links TRBV30 to TRBJ1-2; no clear D. CDR1 and CDR2 from the germline V gene are GTSNPN and SVGIG (reference sequence). V was trimmed by 0 bases and J by 4 bases, leaving 12 bases between them. The CDR3 spans 14 residues. This CDR3 is CAWSVPGAGYGYTF. DNA of the CDR3: TGTGCCTGGAGTGTACCCGGAGCTGGCTATGGCTACACCTTC. Full variable domain (missing parts from reference TRBV30 and TRBJ1-2): SQTIHQWPATLVQPVGSPLSLECTVEGTSNPNLYWYRQAAGRGLQLLFYSVGIGQISSEVPQNLSASRPQDRQFILSSKKLLLSDSGFYLCAWSVPGAGYGYTFGSGTRLTVV.

This clonotype was detected only a few times. The chain uses TRBV18 and TRBJ2-1; D uncertain. V was trimmed by 0 bases and J by 1 base, leaving 7 bases between them. Germline CDR1 reads KGHSH; CDR2 reads LQKENI. The CDR3 runs 15 residues. The CDR3 nucleotides are TGTGCCAGCTCACCACCAGGGCCGTCCTACAATGAGCAGTTCTTC. It specifies CASSPPGPSYNEQFF.

This chain uses TRBV5-1 with TRBJ1-1; TRBD1 matches at 7 bases. V lost 0 bases to trimming and J lost 5 bases; unmatched junction nucleotides: 10. CDR3 length: 16 residues. The germline gives CDR1 SGHRS, CDR2 YFSETQ. The CDR3 DNA reads as TGCGCCAGCAGCTTGGCCCAGGGGGGCGTAGGGACTGAAGCTTTCTTT. Amino acids: CASSLAQGGVGTEAFF.

The gene calls are TRBV19 and TRBJ2-1; 10 bases align to TRBD2. CDR1 is LNHDA and CDR2 is SQIVND in the germline V gene (reference sequence). The length of the CDR3 is 17 residues. The V and J ends lost 3 bases and 4 bases, in that order; junction bases with no gene match: 9. Written as DNA, the CDR3 is TGTGCCAGTAGTATCTCGGTAGCGGGGGGTTTTTACAATGAGCAGTTCTTC. Translation gives CASSISVAGGFYNEQFF.

The rearrangement uses TRBV20-1 and TRBJ2-1; D is uncertain. V gave up 7 bases and J gave up 8 bases, with 21 bases separating them. Looked up from germline, CDR1 is DFQATT and CDR2 is SNEGSKA (reference sequence). This CDR3 is built from 14 residues. CDR3 DNA: TGCAGTGTTGATGGTCTCCTACGAGGAGATGAGCAGTTCTTC. It translates to CSVDGLLRGDEQFF.

This clonotype was seen more than once but under ten times. V gene TRBV7-2 combines with J gene TRBJ2-5, with TRBD1 as a possible D gene (5 bases). The germline V gene encodes CDR1 SGHTA and CDR2 FQGNSA. V was trimmed by 5 bases and J by 5 bases, leaving 9 bases between them. CDR3 length equals 12 residues. The CDR3 is CASSRGWETQYF. DNA for the CDR3: TGTGCCAGCAGCAGGGGTTGGGAGACCCAGTACTTC.

This clonotype came up a few times. The rearrangement joins TRBV5-6 to TRBJ1-1; D perhaps matches TRBD1 (5 bases). V was shortened by 6 bases and J by 0 bases, with 15 bases between the two germline ends. The germline gives CDR1 SGHDT, CDR2 YYEEEE. The CDR3 is made up of 15 amino acids. The CDR3 spells CASTLNGGMNTEAFF. CDR3 DNA sequence: TGTGCCAGCACCCTAAACGGGGGAATGAACACTGAAGCTTTCTTT. Full variable domain (remainder filled in from reference TRBV5-6 and TRBJ1-1): DAGVTQSPTHLIKTRGQQVTLRCSPKSGHDTVSWYQQALGQGPQFIFQYYEEEERQRGNFPDRFSGHQFPNYSSELNVNALLLGDSALYLCASTLNGGMNTEAFFGQGTRLTVV.

This clonotype was found a few times. The chain is built from TRBV5-1 and TRBJ2-2; 7 bases match TRBD2. The V segment lost 0 bases and the J segment 3 bases; nucleotides outside the gene matches: 5. Germline CDR1 SGHRS, CDR2 YFSETQ. There are 16 residues in the CDR3. CDR3 DNA: TGCGCCAGCAGCTTGGTGGCGGGGGATTACACCGGGGAGCTGTTTTTT. It translates to CASSLVAGDYTGELFF.

This rearrangement joins TRBV29-1 to TRBJ2-5; 8 bases are shared with TRBD2. Germline values: CDR1 SQVTM, CDR2 ANQGSEA. The CDR3 loop spans 15 amino acids. The V segment lost 3 bases and the J segment 5 bases; nucleotides outside the gene matches: 11. The CDR3 reads CSVDRAGVSMETQYF. CDR3 sequence (DNA): TGCAGCGTTGACCGAGCGGGGGTTTCGATGGAGACCCAGTACTTC.

This chain uses TRBV5-1 with TRBJ1-6, with TRBD1 identical over 8 bases. CDR3 length: 14 amino acids. Germline V lookup: CDR1 SGHRS, CDR2 YFSETQ. The V segment lost 4 bases and the J segment 9 bases; nucleotides outside the gene matches: 6. DNA of the CDR3: TGCGCCAGCAGCGTCGACAGGGGAGGTTCACCCCTCCACTTT. It codes for CASSVDRGGSPLHF.

This clonotype has more than one count but fewer than ten. The chain carries TRBV7-9 and TRBJ2-3; TRBD2 might be the D (5 bases). V lost 4 bases and J 5 bases, leaving 13 bases between the germline ends. The CDR3 is made up of 14 amino acids. Looked up from germline, CDR1 is SEHNR and CDR2 is FQNEAQ (reference sequence). The CDR3 protein is CASSSGVGKDTQYF. In DNA, the CDR3 is TGTGCCAGCAGCTCCGGGGTGGGGAAAGATACGCAGTATTTT. The full variable domain, rest sourced from reference TRBV7-9 and TRBJ2-3, is DTGVSQNPRHKITKRGQNVTFRCDPISEHNRLYWYRQTLGQGPEFLTYFQNEAQLEKSRLLSDRFSAERPKGSFSTLEIQRTEQGDSAMYLCASSSGVGKDTQYFGPGTRLTVL.

This clonotype was observed a handful of times. The V gene is TRBV15, the J gene TRBJ2-1; D uncertain. The germline V and J ends were trimmed by 0 bases and 6 bases, with 15 bases remaining between them. Germline V CDR1 and CDR2: LNHNV, YYDKDF (reference sequence). This CDR3 has 16 residues. The CDR3 DNA reads TGTGCCACCAGCAGAGACCCGCCCAAAGGGTCCAATGAGCAGTTCTTC. It specifies CATSRDPPKGSNEQFF.